This T cell receptor beta chain was sequenced for a study of early T cells in non-severe SARS-CoV-2 infection. The germline V gene encodes CDR1 ENHRY and CDR2 SYGVKD. CDR3 length: 17 residues. V was pared by 0 bases and J by 3 bases, with 15 bases between. This clonotype was recorded a few times. TCRdb itself ran the 5' RACE reads through MiXCR, one entry per CDR3 protein. The sample yields approximately 97,000 distinct CDR3 sequences, roughly 14% seen once. The sequence derives from an adult who was a healthcare worker with PCR-confirmed SARS-CoV-2 infection or an uninfected control (not recorded which). Material: whole blood. The chain combines TRBV10-3 with TRBJ2-4; no clear D gene. CDR3 nucleotides: TGTGCCATCAGTGAGTCGATTTTTGCGGACGACAAAAACATTCAGTACTTC. This sequence encodes CAISESIFADDKNIQYF.